The clone carrying this T cell receptor (beta chain) occurred a few times. What it binds is unknown. With 60 Vbeta and 13 Jbeta primers, the PCR was carried out. The protocol was immunoSEQ multiplex PCR, while the TCRdb copy is restricted to in-frame clones and leaves out a portion. The sample holds roughly 150,000 clones, around 75% seen once. This sample was taken from a study of cytomegalovirus exposure and HLA in healthy donors. General study points: Immune exposure was documented only through CMV serostatus. Diagnosis of cytomegalovirus status made by the classifier reportedly showed high specificity and sensitivity.

Deletions cut 4 bases from V and 2 bases from J, with 11 bases between. The length of the CDR3 is 14 residues. CDR1 is SGHKS and CDR2 is YYEKEE in the germline V gene (reference sequence). The material sequenced was PBMCs. The chain carries TRBV5-5 and TRBJ2-3; D is ambiguous. The sequence was obtained from a man in his thirties or forties in good health and CMV-seronegative. CDR3 loop: CASSQQISTDTQYF. CDR3 in DNA: TGTGCCAGCAGCCAACAGATTTCCACAGATACGCAGTATTTT. The full variable domain, completed using reference TRBV5-5 and TRBJ2-3, is DAGVTQSPTHLIKTRGQQVTLRCSPISGHKSVSWYQQVLGQGPQFIFQYYEKEERGRGNFPDRFSARQFPNYSSELNVNALLLGDSALYLCASSQQISTDTQYFGPGTRLTVL.